This T cell receptor (beta chain) came from a study of blood T cells in healthy people across ages. Alongside a J-beta primer mix, a sample-barcoded 5' primer served in a second PCR lasting about 6 to 12 cycles. TCRdb processed the 5' RACE reads anew with MiXCR; each CDR3 protein has one entry. The table has 750,000 to 850,000 distinct CDR3 sequences, approximately 25% seen once. The V gene lost 1 base and the J gene lost 0 bases, with 15 bases spanning the gap. This CDR3 region has 17 residues. The germline gives CDR1 SEHNR, CDR2 FQNEAQ (reference sequence). This same sample was also taken into another study, of T cells of mothers and their children.

The rearrangement uses TRBV7-9 and TRBJ1-2; D may be TRBD1 (5 bases). This TCR was sampled from a boy aged 10-17 years in good health. The sample comprised blood. CDR3 nucleotide sequence: TGTGCCAGCAGCTTAGAGGTGGAGGGACCCTCTAACTATGGCTACACCTTC. Its translation is CASSLEVEGPSNYGYTF. Full variable domain (rest looked up from reference TRBV7-9 and TRBJ1-2): DTGVSQNPRHKITKRGQNVTFRCDPISEHNRLYWYRQTLGQGPEFLTYFQNEAQLEKSRLLSDRFSAERPKGSFSTLEIQRTEQGDSAMYLCASSLEVEGPSNYGYTFGSGTRLTVV.